The 4 T cell receptor beta chains reported below all come from one sample, sequenced in a study of blood T cell repertoires in COVID-19. Generated by immunoSEQ multiplex PCR, the TCRdb table keeps only in-frame clones and is missing some. The sample lists roughly 49,000 clones, about 70% occurring once. Sequencing used peripheral blood. These TCRs come from a woman between 70 and 85 years old with acute or convalescent COVID-19.

The chain couples TRBV3-1 (or the pseudogene TRBV3-2) to TRBJ2-2; D call uncertain. The V end was cut by 4 bases, the J end by 0 bases, with 9 bases between. The CDR3 length is 15 residues. CDR1 and CDR2 (germline): LGHDT, YNNKEL (reference sequence). The CDR3 region has the DNA TGTGCCAGCAGCCCGAGACAAGCGAACACCGGGGAGCTGTTTTTT. It is translated as CASSPRQANTGELFF.

This rearrangement joins TRBV6-5 to TRBJ2-7, with D perhaps TRBD2 (8 bases). Trimming left V 5 bases short and J 3 bases short, with 14 bases between. The germline CDR1 and CDR2 sequences are MNHEY and SVGAGI. The CDR3 has 14 amino acids. The CDR3 here is CASSRGREVYEQYF. The CDR3, as DNA: TGTGCCAGCAGTAGGGGGCGGGAGGTCTACGAGCAGTACTTC.

This clone was recorded once. The J gene is TRBJ2-1, the V gene TRBV6-6; 12 nucleotides agree with TRBD2. The CDR3 extends over 15 amino acids. The junction had 4 bases not matched to a gene; V was cut back by 5 bases and J by 5 bases. Germline values: CDR1 MNHNY, CDR2 SVGAGI (reference sequence). CDR3 sequence (DNA): TGTGCCAGCAGTCAGACTAGCGGGAGAGACAATGAGCAGTTCTTC. Protein product: CASSQTSGRDNEQFF.

This clone was detected only a few times. The chain uses TRBV10-3 and TRBJ1-2, with unresolved D. Germline V lookup: CDR1 ENHRY, CDR2 SYGVKD. This CDR3 contains 15 residues. The ends were cut back, 0 bases at V and 0 bases at J, with 8 bases in the middle. The CDR3 DNA reads TGTGCCATCAGTGAGTCGGCGGGGACTAACTATGGCTACACCTTC. It is translated as CAISESAGTNYGYTF.